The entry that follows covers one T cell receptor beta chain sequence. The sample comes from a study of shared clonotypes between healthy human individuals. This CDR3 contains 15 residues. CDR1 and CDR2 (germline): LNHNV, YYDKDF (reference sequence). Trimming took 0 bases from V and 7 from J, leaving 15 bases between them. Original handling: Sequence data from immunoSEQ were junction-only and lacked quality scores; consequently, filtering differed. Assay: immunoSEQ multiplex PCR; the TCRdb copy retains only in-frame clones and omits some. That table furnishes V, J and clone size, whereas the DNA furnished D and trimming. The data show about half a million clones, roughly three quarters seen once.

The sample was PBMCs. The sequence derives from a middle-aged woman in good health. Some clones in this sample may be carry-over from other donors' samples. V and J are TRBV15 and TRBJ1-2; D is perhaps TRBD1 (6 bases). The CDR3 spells CATSRDPRQDGGYTF. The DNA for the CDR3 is TGTGCCACCAGCAGAGATCCGAGACAGGATGGTGGCTACACCTTC.